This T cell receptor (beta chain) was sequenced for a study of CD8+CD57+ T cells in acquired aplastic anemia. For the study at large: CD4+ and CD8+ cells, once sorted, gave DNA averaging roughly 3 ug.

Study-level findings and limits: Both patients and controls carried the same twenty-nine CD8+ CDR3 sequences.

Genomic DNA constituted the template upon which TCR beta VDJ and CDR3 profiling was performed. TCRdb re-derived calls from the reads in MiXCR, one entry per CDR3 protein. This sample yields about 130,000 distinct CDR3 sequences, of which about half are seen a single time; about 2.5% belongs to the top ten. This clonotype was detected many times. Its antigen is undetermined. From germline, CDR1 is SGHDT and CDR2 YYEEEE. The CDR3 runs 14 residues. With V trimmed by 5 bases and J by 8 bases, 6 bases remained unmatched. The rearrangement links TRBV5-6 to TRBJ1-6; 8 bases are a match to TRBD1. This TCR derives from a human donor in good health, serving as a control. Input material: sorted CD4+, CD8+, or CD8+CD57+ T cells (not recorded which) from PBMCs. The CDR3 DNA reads TGTGCCAGCAGTAGGGGACAGGCACATTCACCCCTCCACTTT. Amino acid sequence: CASSRGQAHSPLHF.